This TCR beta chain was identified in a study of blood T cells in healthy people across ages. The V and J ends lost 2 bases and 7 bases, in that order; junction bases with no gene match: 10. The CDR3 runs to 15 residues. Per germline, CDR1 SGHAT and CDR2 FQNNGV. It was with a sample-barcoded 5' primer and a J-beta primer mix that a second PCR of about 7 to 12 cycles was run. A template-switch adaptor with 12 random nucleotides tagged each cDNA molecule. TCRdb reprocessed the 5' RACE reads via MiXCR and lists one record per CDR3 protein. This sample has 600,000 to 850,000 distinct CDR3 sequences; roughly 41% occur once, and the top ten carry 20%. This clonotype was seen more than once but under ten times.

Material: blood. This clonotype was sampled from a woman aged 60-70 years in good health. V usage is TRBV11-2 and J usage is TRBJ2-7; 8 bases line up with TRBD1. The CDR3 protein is CASSLSDRASKEQYF. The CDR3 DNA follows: TGTGCCAGCAGCTTATCGGACAGGGCAAGTAAGGAGCAGTACTTC.